Sequencing of this TCR beta chain was carried out in a study of graft-versus-host responses after intestinal transplantation. Study-level points and caveats: Among recipient marrow samples, GvH clones were found; some appeared first in ileum or blood.

Profiled with immunoSEQ multiplex PCR; TCRdb holds only in-frame clones, not every one. Among 65,000 to 100,000 clones, around 93% were seen once, and the ten largest hold roughly 0.4%. To note about this clone: What it binds is not known.

V was clipped by 0 bases and J by 5 bases; unmatched bases: 7. The CDR3 sequence is 15 residues long. Germline loops: CDR1 SGDLS, CDR2 YYNGEE. This TCR came from a human donor who was the organ donor for an intestinal transplant. The input for sequencing was unstimulated CD8+ T cells sorted from spleen or lymph node cells, taken before transplant. This chain joins TRBV9 and TRBJ2-7; the match to TRBD2 covers 8 bases. The CDR3 region is CASSVGRGAQHEQYF. DNA for the CDR3: TGTGCCAGCAGCGTAGGGCGGGGGGCGCAGCACGAGCAGTACTTC.